This record looks at one TCR beta chain sequence and its context. Its matching antigen is unknown. The CDR3 consists of 14 residues. Germline V gives CDR1 SGHRS, CDR2 YFSETQ. The trim removed 4 bases at V and 2 bases at J, leaving 5 bases unmatched. TCRdb's table, derived via immunoSEQ multiplex PCR, lists solely in-frame clones and lacks some. This table has 30,000 to 40,000 clones, around 80% appearing once. The data were obtained in a study of T cells in localized non-small cell lung cancer. Overall study findings and caveats: Exceeding tumor, uninvolved adjacent lung had the highest T cell clonality. Paired adjacent lung recovered a median around 60 of the top 100 tumor clones. Tumor samples were not multi-region, leaving intratumor heterogeneity unexcluded.

This material consisted of peripheral blood, taken before any cancer treatment. This chain links TRBV5-1 with TRBJ2-7, with TRBD1 identical over 8 bases. The TCR was taken from a male donor aged 60 or over with stage III squamous cell lung carcinoma. CDR3 amino acids: CASSPGTGTYEQYF. In DNA form, the CDR3 reads TGCGCCAGCAGCCCCGGGACAGGTACCTACGAGCAGTACTTC.